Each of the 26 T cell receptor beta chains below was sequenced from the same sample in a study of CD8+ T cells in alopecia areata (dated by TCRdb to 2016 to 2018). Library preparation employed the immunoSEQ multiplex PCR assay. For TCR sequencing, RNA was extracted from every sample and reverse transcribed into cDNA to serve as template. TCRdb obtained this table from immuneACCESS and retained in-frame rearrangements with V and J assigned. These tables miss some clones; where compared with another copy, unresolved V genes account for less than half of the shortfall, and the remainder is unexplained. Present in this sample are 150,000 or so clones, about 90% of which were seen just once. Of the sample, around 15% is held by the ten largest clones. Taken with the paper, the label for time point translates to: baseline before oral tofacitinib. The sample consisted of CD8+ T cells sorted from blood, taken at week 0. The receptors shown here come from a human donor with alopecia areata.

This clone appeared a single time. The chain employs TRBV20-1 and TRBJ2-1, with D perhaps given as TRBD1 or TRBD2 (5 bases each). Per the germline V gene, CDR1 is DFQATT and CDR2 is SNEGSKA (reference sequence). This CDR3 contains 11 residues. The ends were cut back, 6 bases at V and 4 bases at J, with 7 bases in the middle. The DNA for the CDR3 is TGCAGTGCGGGACGATACAATGAGCAGTTCTTC. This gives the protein CSAGRYNEQFF.

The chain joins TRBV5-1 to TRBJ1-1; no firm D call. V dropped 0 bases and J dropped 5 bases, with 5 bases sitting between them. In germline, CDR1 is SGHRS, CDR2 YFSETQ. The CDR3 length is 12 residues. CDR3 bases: TGCGCCAGCAGCTTGGTGGGGACTGAAGCTTTCTTT. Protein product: CASSLVGTEAFF.

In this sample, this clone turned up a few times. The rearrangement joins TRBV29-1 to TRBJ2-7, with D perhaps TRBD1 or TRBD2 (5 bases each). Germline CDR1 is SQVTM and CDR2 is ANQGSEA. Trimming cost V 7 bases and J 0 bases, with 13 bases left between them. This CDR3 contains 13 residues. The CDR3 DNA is TGCAGCGCCCGGGACGGCGACTCCTACGAGCAGTACTTC. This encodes CSARDGDSYEQYF.

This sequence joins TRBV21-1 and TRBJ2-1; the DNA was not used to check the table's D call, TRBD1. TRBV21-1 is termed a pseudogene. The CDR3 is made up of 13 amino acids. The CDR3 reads CARGRTSYNEQFF. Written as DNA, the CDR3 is TGTGCCAGGGGGCGGACCTCCTACAATGAGCAGTTCTTC.

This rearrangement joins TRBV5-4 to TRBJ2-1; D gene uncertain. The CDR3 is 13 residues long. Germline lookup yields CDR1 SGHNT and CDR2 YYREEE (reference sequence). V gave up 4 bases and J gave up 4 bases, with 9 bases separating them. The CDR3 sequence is CASSPDQYNEQFF. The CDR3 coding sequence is TGTGCCAGCAGCCCGGACCAATACAATGAGCAGTTCTTC.

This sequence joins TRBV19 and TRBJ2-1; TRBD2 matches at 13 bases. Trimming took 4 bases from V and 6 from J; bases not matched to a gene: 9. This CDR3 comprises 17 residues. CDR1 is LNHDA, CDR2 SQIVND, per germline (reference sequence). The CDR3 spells CASSTRTSGRVGNEQFF. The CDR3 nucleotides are TGTGCCAGTAGTACCAGGACTAGCGGGAGAGTCGGCAATGAGCAGTTCTTC.

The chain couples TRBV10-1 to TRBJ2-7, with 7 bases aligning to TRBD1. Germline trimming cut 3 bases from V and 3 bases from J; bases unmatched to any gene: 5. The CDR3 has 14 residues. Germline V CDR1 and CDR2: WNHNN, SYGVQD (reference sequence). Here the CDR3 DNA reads TGCGCCAGCAGTGACACGGGACAGAGCTACGAGCAGTACTTC. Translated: CASSDTGQSYEQYF.

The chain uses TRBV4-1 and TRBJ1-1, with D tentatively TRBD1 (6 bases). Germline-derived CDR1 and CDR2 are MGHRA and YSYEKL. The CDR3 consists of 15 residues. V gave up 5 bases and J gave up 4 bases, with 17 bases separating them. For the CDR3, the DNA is TGCGCCAGCAGCTACGAAGGGGGGCGCGGCACTGAAGCTTTCTTT. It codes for CASSYEGGRGTEAFF.

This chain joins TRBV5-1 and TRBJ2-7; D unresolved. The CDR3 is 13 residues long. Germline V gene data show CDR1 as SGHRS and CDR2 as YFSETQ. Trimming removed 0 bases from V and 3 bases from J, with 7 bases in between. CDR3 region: CASSLGGDYEQYF. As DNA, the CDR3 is TGCGCCAGCAGCTTGGGCGGTGACTACGAGCAGTACTTC. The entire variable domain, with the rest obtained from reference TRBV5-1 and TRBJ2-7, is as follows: KAGVTQTPRYLIKTRGQQVTLSCSPISGHRSVSWYQQTPGQGLQFLFEYFSETQRNKGNFPGRFSGRQFSNSRSEMNVSTLELGDSALYLCASSLGGDYEQYFGPGTRLTVT.

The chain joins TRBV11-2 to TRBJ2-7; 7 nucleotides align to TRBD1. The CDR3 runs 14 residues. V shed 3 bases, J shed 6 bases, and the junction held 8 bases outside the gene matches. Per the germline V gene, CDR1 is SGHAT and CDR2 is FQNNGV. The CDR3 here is CASSLGQGEFEQYF. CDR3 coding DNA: TGTGCCAGCAGCTTGGGGCAGGGGGAGTTCGAGCAGTACTTC.

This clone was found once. CDR3 nucleotides: TGCGCCAGCAGCCAAGATGTGCTAGCGGTATCCTACGAGCAGTACTTC. Translation: CASSQDVLAVSYEQYF. The chain uses TRBV4-1 and TRBJ2-7, with 7 bases identical to TRBD2. V trimming: 0 bases; J trimming: 1 base; junction bases outside the gene matches: 6. The CDR3 has 16 residues. CDR1 and CDR2 (germline): MGHRA, YSYEKL.

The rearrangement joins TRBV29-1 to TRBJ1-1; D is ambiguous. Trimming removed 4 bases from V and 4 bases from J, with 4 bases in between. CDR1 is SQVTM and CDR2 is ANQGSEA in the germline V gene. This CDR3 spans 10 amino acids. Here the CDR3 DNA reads TGCAGCGTTGGTTCCACTGAAGCTTTCTTT. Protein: CSVGSTEAFF. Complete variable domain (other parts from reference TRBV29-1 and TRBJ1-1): SAVISQKPSRDICQRGTSLTIQCQVDSQVTMMFWYRQQPGQSLTLIATANQGSEATYESGFVIDKFPISRPNLTFSTLTVSNMSPEDSSIYLCSVGSTEAFFGQGTRLTVV.

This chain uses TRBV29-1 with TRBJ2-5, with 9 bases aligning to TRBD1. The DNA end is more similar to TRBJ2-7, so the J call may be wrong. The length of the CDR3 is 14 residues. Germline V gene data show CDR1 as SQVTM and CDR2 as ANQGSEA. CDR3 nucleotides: TGCAGCGTGGTTCCGGGACAGGGCCCCTACGAGCAGTACTTC. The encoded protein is CSVVPGQGPYEQYF.

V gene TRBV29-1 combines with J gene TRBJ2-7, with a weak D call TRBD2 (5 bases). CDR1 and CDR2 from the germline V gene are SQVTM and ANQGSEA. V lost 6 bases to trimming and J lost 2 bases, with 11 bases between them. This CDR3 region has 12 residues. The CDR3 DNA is TGCAGCGTCGAGGGATCCACCTACGAGCAGTACTTC. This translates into CSVEGSTYEQYF.

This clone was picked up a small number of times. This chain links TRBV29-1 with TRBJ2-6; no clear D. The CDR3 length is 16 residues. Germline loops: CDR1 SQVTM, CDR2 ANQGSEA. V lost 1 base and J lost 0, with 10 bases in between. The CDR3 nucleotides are TGCAGCGTTGAAGTCCCAGGAAGCTCTGGGGCCAACGTCCTGACTTTC. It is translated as CSVEVPGSSGANVLTF.

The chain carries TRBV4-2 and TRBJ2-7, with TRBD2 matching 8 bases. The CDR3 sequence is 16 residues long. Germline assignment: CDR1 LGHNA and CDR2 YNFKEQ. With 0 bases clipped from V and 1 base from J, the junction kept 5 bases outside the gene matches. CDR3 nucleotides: TGTGCCAGCAGCCAAGAGGGGGCTAGCGGGTCCTACGAGCAGTACTTC. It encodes CASSQEGASGSYEQYF.

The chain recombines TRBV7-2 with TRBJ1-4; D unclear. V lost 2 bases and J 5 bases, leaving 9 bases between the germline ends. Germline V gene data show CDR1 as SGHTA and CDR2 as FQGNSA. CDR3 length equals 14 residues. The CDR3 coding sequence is TGTGCCAGCAGCTTACCGGTGGGCAATGAAAAACTGTTTTTT. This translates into CASSLPVGNEKLFF.

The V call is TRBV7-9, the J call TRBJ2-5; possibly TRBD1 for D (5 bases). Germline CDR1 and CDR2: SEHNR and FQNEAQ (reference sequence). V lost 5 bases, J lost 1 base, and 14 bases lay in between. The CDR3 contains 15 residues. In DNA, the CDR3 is TGTGCCAGCAGCCAGGGTGCCACTCTCCAAGAGACCCAGTACTTC. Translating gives CASSQGATLQETQYF.

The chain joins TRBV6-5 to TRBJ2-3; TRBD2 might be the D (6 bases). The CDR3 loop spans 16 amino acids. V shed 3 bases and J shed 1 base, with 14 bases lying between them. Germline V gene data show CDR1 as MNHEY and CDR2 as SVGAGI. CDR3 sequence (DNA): TGTGCCAGCAGTTATGGTCGGGAGAGAGGCACAGATACGCAGTATTTT. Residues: CASSYGRERGTDTQYF.

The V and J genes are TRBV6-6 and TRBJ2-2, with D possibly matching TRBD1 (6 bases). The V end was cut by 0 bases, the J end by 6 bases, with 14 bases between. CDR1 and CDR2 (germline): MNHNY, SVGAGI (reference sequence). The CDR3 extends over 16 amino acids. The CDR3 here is CASSYSQGTFPGELFF. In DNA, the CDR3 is TGTGCCAGCAGTTACTCACAGGGAACTTTTCCCGGGGAGCTGTTTTTT.

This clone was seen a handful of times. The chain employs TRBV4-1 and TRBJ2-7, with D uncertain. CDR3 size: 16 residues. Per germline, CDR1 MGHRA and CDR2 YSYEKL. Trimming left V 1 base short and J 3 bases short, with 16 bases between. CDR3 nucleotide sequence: TGCGCCAGCAGCCAAGGGGCTCTTGCCGTGGTCTACGAGCAGTACTTC. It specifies CASSQGALAVVYEQYF.

The CDR3 coding sequence is TGTGCCAGCAGTTACCCGGACGGCTTGAACACCGGGGAGCTGTTTTTT. Translation gives CASSYPDGLNTGELFF. The V and J genes are TRBV6-5 and TRBJ2-2; unclear D gene. The length of the CDR3 is 16 residues. The germline V gene has CDR1 MNHEY and CDR2 SVGAGI. V was pared by 2 bases and J by 1 base, with 11 bases between.

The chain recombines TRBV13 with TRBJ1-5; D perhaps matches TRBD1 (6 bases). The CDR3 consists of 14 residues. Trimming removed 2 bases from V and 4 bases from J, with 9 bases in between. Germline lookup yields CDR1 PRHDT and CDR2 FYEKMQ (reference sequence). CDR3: CASSLRGGNQPQHF. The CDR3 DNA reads TGTGCCAGCAGCTTAAGGGGGGGGAATCAGCCCCAGCATTTT.

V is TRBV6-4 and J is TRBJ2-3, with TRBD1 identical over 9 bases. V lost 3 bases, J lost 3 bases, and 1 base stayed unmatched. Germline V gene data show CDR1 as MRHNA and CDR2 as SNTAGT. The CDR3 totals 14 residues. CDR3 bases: TGTGCCAGCAGTGAGGGACAGGGAACAGATACGCAGTATTTT. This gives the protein CASSEGQGTDTQYF.

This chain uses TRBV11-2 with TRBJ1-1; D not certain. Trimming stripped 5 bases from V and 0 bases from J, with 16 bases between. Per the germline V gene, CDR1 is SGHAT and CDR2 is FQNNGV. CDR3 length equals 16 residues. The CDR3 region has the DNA TGTGCCAGCAGCGCACCGGGATCCCTTATGAACACTGAAGCTTTCTTT. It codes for CASSAPGSLMNTEAFF.

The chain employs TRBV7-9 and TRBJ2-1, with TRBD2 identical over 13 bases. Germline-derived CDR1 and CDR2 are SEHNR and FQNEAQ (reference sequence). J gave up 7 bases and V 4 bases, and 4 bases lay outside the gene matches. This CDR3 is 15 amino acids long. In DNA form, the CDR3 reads TGTGCCAGCAGCTCCGGACTAGCGGGAGCAAATGAGCAGTTCTTC. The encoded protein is CASSSGLAGANEQFF.